One and the same sample provided the 13 T cell receptor beta chains below, sequenced in a study of cytomegalovirus exposure and HLA in healthy donors. PCR amplification relied on 60 Vbeta primers (plus 13 Jbeta primers). Measured with immunoSEQ multiplex PCR; TCRdb has only the in-frame clones, and not every one. There are approximately 170,000 clones in the sample; roughly 80% occur only once, and about 0.76% lies in the top ten. The sample consisted of PBMCs. These receptors all stem from a woman younger than 35 in good health and CMV-seronegative.

This chain uses TRBV27 with TRBJ1-6, with 11 nucleotides matching TRBD1. Looked up from germline, CDR1 is MNHEY and CDR2 is SMNVEV (reference sequence). The CDR3 runs 16 residues. The V and J ends lost 4 bases and 12 bases, in that order; junction bases with no gene match: 11. The CDR3 coding sequence is TGTGCCAGCAGTTCTTACCGAGGACAGGGGGCGTTACCCCTCCACTTT. Protein product: CASSSYRGQGALPLHF.

The chain carries TRBV4-2 and TRBJ1-4, with a weak D call TRBD1 (5 bases). From germline, CDR1 is LGHNA and CDR2 YNFKEQ. The ends were cut back, 1 base at V and 3 bases at J, with 15 bases in the middle. This CDR3 has 17 residues. The CDR3 region is CASSQGGRIKANEKLFF. The CDR3 DNA sequence: TGTGCCAGCAGCCAAGGGGGCCGGATTAAGGCTAATGAAAAACTGTTTTTT.

The rearrangement links TRBV10-3 to TRBJ1-6; TRBD1 matches 9 bases. This CDR3 region has 13 residues. The J segment lost 9 bases and the V segment lost 10 bases, leaving 7 bases of the junction unmatched. Germline V gene sequence: CDR1 ENHRY, CDR2 SYGVKD. CDR3 sequence reads: CATRTGDGSPLHF. CDR3 coding DNA: TGTGCCACACGGACAGGGGATGGTTCACCCCTCCACTTT.

In its sample, this clone was seen a few times. The V gene is TRBV6-5, the J gene TRBJ2-7, with 8 bases matching TRBD1. Germline loops: CDR1 MNHEY, CDR2 SVGAGI. The CDR3 contains 13 residues. Trimming at V came to 6 bases and at J to 13 bases, leaving 14 bases not matched to a gene. The CDR3 loop is CASRASGTGSYYF. For the CDR3, the DNA is TGTGCCAGCAGAGCTTCCGGGACAGGCTCATACTACTTC.

This chain connects TRBV6-5 to TRBJ2-3; D possibly corresponds to TRBD1 (5 bases). The germline V and J ends were trimmed by 2 bases and 3 bases, with 15 bases remaining between them. The germline V gene has CDR1 MNHEY and CDR2 SVGAGI. The CDR3 runs 16 residues. CDR3 coding DNA: TGTGCCAGCAGTTACAAGGCAGGGATAGGGACAGATACGCAGTATTTT. This gives the protein CASSYKAGIGTDTQYF.

The chain uses TRBV19 and TRBJ2-6; TRBD1 aligns across 7 bases. Germline loops: CDR1 LNHDA, CDR2 SQIVND (reference sequence). CDR3 length: 15 residues. Germline trimming cut 4 bases from V and 2 bases from J; bases unmatched to any gene: 2. Written as DNA, the CDR3 is TGTGCCAGTAGTACAACAGGGGCTGGGGCCAACGTCCTGACTTTC. As protein: CASSTTGAGANVLTF.

This chain links TRBV27 with TRBJ2-7, with 15 bases lining up with TRBD2. Germline V CDR1 and CDR2: MNHEY, SMNVEV (reference sequence). V lost 5 bases to trimming and J lost 0 bases; unmatched junction nucleotides: 5. The CDR3 sequence is 17 residues long. The CDR3 DNA is TGTGCCAGCAGTGGGGGACTAGCGGGAGGTTCCTCCTACGAGCAGTACTTC. It is translated as CASSGGLAGGSSYEQYF.

The sample holds a few counts of this clone. V gene TRBV7-2 combines with J gene TRBJ1-2; possible D gene TRBD1, 6 bases. The CDR3 covers 14 residues. Per the germline V gene, CDR1 is SGHTA and CDR2 is FQGNSA. Deletions cut 2 bases from V and 2 bases from J, with 9 bases between. The CDR3 nucleotides read TGTGCCAGCAGCTTAAATCAGGGGAACTATGGCTACACCTTC. Protein sequence: CASSLNQGNYGYTF.

The J gene is TRBJ1-1, the V gene TRBV6-5, with TRBD1 matching over 8 bases. The CDR3 sequence is 15 residues long. Losses at the gene ends were 6 bases for V and 3 bases for J; bases not matched to a gene: 9. The germline CDR1 and CDR2 sequences are MNHEY and SVGAGI. The CDR3 DNA follows: TGTGCCAGCAGACCTGACAGGGGTGGGGACACTGAAGCTTTCTTT. Amino acid sequence: CASRPDRGGDTEAFF.

V gene TRBV6-5 combines with J gene TRBJ2-3; D is perhaps TRBD1 (7 bases). Germline loops: CDR1 MNHEY, CDR2 SVGAGI. The CDR3 sequence is 15 residues long. V lost 7 bases, J lost 2 bases, and 16 bases lay in between. CDR3 DNA sequence: TGTGCCAGCACTCCTGGCGGGACAGCCACAGATACGCAGTATTTT. Amino acid sequence: CASTPGGTATDTQYF.

The V and J genes are TRBV7-9 and TRBJ2-7; the D gene is possibly TRBD2 (5 bases). V lost 2 bases and J lost 2, with 22 bases in between. The CDR3 is 18 amino acids. The germline CDR1 and CDR2 sequences are SEHNR and FQNEAQ (reference sequence). The CDR3 protein is CASSLIAGLGADPYEQYF. The CDR3 DNA sequence: TGTGCCAGCAGCTTAATCGCCGGACTGGGAGCCGACCCCTACGAGCAGTACTTC.

The chain uses TRBV10-3 and TRBJ2-7; the D gene is possibly TRBD2 (5 bases). The germline V and J ends were trimmed by 7 bases and 4 bases, with 17 bases remaining between them. Per germline, CDR1 ENHRY and CDR2 SYGVKD. The CDR3 is 14 residues long. The CDR3 is CAIMGAPASYEQYF. Written as DNA, the CDR3 is TGTGCCATCATGGGAGCCCCAGCCAGTTACGAGCAGTACTTC.

V and J are TRBV30 and TRBJ1-6, with D hard to call. CDR1 is GTSNPN and CDR2 is SVGIG in the germline V gene (reference sequence). Trimming removed 0 bases at V and 6 bases at J, with 15 bases between. The CDR3 runs 16 residues. CDR3 in DNA: TGTGCCTGGAGTGTAAGGTCGGCAGCGCCTAATTCACCCCTCCACTTT. Its protein product is CAWSVRSAAPNSPLHF.